This entry lists 8 T cell receptor beta chains sequenced from one sample in a study of blood T cell repertoires in COVID-19. Clones were read by immunoSEQ multiplex PCR, and TCRdb kept only the in-frame ones, dropping some. The profile shows 270,000 or so clones, around 81% of them singletons. Source material: peripheral blood. These receptors were collected from a woman aged 55-69 years with active or convalescent COVID-19.

The chain combines TRBV5-1 with TRBJ1-4; D is possibly TRBD1 (5 bases). This CDR3 spans 15 amino acids. Germline CDR1 is SGHRS and CDR2 is YFSETQ. V lost 5 bases to trimming and J lost 8 bases, with 19 bases between them. CDR3 region: CASSEGLPRGEKLFF. The CDR3 bases are TGCGCCAGCAGTGAGGGACTTCCCCGGGGAGAAAAACTGTTTTTT.

The chain joins TRBV4-2 to TRBJ2-4, with 9 bases identical to TRBD2. The CDR3 is 18 residues long. Trimming took 0 bases from V and 8 from J; bases not matched to a gene: 14. CDR1 is LGHNA, CDR2 YNFKEQ, per germline. The CDR3 nucleotides read TGTGCCAGCAGCCAAGATTCCCGATTGAATAGCGGGGGACACATTCAGTACTTC. This translates into CASSQDSRLNSGGHIQYF.

This chain joins TRBV5-1 and TRBJ1-1; the D gene is possibly TRBD1 (6 bases). The CDR3 totals 15 residues. V lost 0 bases and J lost 1, with 10 bases in between. Per germline, CDR1 SGHRS and CDR2 YFSETQ. The CDR3 here is CASSLAAGENTEAFF. The CDR3 DNA sequence: TGCGCCAGCAGCTTGGCAGCAGGGGAGAACACTGAAGCTTTCTTT.

The V call is TRBV18, the J call TRBJ2-5; 9 bases map to TRBD2. Trimming took 6 bases from V and 5 from J; bases not matched to a gene: 10. Germline lookup yields CDR1 KGHSH and CDR2 LQKENI. The CDR3 consists of 15 residues. The CDR3 nucleotides read TGTGCCAGCTCCCCTCCCGGGACTAGCCGTGAGACCCAGTACTTC. This gives the protein CASSPPGTSRETQYF.

The rearrangement links TRBV12-3 or TRBV12-4 to TRBJ1-3; D remains ambiguous. The CDR3 has 13 residues. The V gene lost 5 bases and the J gene lost 0 bases, with 5 bases spanning the gap. As DNA, the CDR3 is TGTGCCAGCAGTGTACTCTCTGGAAACACCATATATTTT. This translates into CASSVLSGNTIYF.

The chain is built from TRBV30 and TRBJ1-2, with D possibly TRBD1 on 6 matching bases. CDR3 size: 15 residues. Germline V lookup: CDR1 GTSNPN, CDR2 SVGIG (reference sequence). Trimming took off 5 bases at V and 8 bases at J, with 24 bases between the two ends. CDR3 sequence reads: CAWAPSTGRSGGYTF. DNA of the CDR3: TGTGCCTGGGCACCGTCCACAGGGCGCTCAGGCGGCTACACCTTC. Full variable domain (outside the CDR3, taken from reference TRBV30 and TRBJ1-2): SQTIHQWPATLVQPVGSPLSLECTVEGTSNPNLYWYRQAAGRGLQLLFYSVGIGQISSEVPQNLSASRPQDRQFILSSKKLLLSDSGFYLCAWAPSTGRSGGYTFGSGTRLTVV.

This sequence joins TRBV9 and TRBJ1-1; perhaps TRBD1 as D (5 bases). This CDR3 region has 16 residues. The V gene lost 4 bases and the J gene lost 2 bases, with 18 bases spanning the gap. CDR1 and CDR2 (germline): SGDLS, YYNGEE. The CDR3 is CASSQPAGNINTEAFF. DNA for the CDR3: TGTGCCAGCAGCCAACCCGCAGGGAATATTAACACTGAAGCTTTCTTT.

V usage is TRBV19 and J usage is TRBJ1-1, with TRBD1 matching over 8 bases. V trimming: 6 bases; J trimming: 0 bases; junction bases outside the gene matches: 3. The CDR3 contains 14 residues. The germline gives CDR1 LNHDA, CDR2 SQIVND (reference sequence). The DNA of the CDR3 is TGTGCCAGTAGCATGACAGGGGTGAACACTGAAGCTTTCTTT. It codes for CASSMTGVNTEAFF. The full variable domain, completed using reference TRBV19 and TRBJ1-1, is DGGITQSPKYLFRKEGQNVTLSCEQNLNHDAMYWYRQDPGQGLRLIYYSQIVNDFQKGDIAEGYSVSREKKESFPLTVTSAQKNPTAFYLCASSMTGVNTEAFFGQGTRLTVV.